This TCR beta chain was profiled in a study of blood T cell repertoires in COVID-19. In the study overall: Samples of COVID-19 (acute and convalescent) were obtained from the United States, Italy and Spain. In each case, the material was cDNA or gDNA derived from T cells, B-cell-depleted T cells, or PBMCs.

The CDR3 is 14 residues long. J gave up 2 bases and V 4 bases, and 4 bases lay outside the gene matches. Per the germline V gene, CDR1 is ENHRY and CDR2 is SYGVKD. This clone was seen a handful of times. Grouping used clinical history reported by participants in a survey and questionnaire. This table comes from immunoSEQ multiplex PCR, and its TCRdb copy is limited to in-frame clones, with some not included. The sample lists 350,000 to 550,000 clones, approximately 90% occurring once. The chain uses TRBV10-3 and TRBJ2-7; the match to TRBD1 covers 8 bases. What was sequenced was PBMCs or T cells enriched from blood (not recorded which). The clonotype originates from a woman aged 18-30 years with acute COVID-19. The CDR3 DNA reads as TGTGCCATCAGTGTGGACAGGGACACCTACGAGCAGTACTTC. Its translation is CAISVDRDTYEQYF.